This entry concerns a single T cell receptor beta chain. What it recognizes is unknown. This entry is derived from a study of cytomegalovirus exposure and HLA in healthy donors. Looking at the study overall: The roughly 130 validation repertoires used the same platform as the approximately 700 first-cohort repertoires (as reported by a later analysis).

Findings of the study overall: In vitro, a few CMV-associated chains proved specific for CMV antigens. The study designated some 180 TCR beta chains cytomegalovirus-associated.

CDR1 is SGHVS and CDR2 is FQNEAQ in the germline V gene. The CDR3 is made up of 13 amino acids. The V end lost 4 bases, the J end lost 1 base, and 7 bases lay between the germline ends. This table comes from immunoSEQ multiplex PCR, and its TCRdb copy is limited to in-frame clones, with some not included. The sample includes over 200,000 clones, approximately 83% of them seen just once. The sample was PBMCs. This clonotype was sampled from a woman under 40 in good health and CMV-seropositive. The rearrangement joins TRBV7-8 to TRBJ1-2; D gene unclear. The CDR3 DNA is TGTGCCAGCAGCTACGACTTTAACTATGGCTACACCTTC. It codes for CASSYDFNYGYTF.